Listed below are T cell receptor beta chains from one sample, sequenced in a study of response to subunit inactivated influenza vaccine. TCRdb called the RT-PCR reads again in MiXCR, with one record for every CDR3 protein. The sample lists 700,000 to 900,000 distinct CDR3 sequences; 21% were seen once. The sequencing used PBMCs from blood, collected 4 to 6 days after vaccination. The receptors derive from a middle-aged man who received an inactivated influenza vaccine. Each CDR3 is given with its conserved first and last residue. Each record gives: V gene, clone size, J gene, D gene, CDR3 DNA, CDR3 protein. A D gene is named only where the DNA matches it firmly. Only part of the rows carry a size: once, few, many, or a class if the clone is expanded.

>TRBV20-1|NA|TRBJ2-7|NA
TGCAGTGCTACCTCCCAAGCCAGAGCCTACGAGCAGTACTTC
CSATSQARAYEQYF
>TRBV10-3|NA|TRBJ2-7|NA
TGTGCCATCAGTGAGCCGCCTTCGCGGGAAAGATCCTACGAGCAGTACTTC
CAISEPPSRERSYEQYF
>TRBV4-3|NA|TRBJ2-5|NA
TGCGCCAGCAGCCAAGGGACAGTCGGTGCCCAGTACTTC
CASSQGTVGAQYF
>TRBV24-1|NA|TRBJ2-5|TRBD1
TGTGCCACCAGTGATATTCCGACAGGGCGTGAGACCAAGTACTTC
CATSDIPTGRETKYF
>TRBV11-2|NA|TRBJ2-2|TRBD2
TGTGCCAGCAGCTTATTCCGGACTAGCGGGGCGAACACCGGGGAGCTGTCTTTT
CASSLFRTSGANTGELSF
>TRBV11-2|NA|TRBJ2-4|TRBD2
TGTGCCAGCAGCTTCGGACTAGCAGTCAAAAACATTCAGTACTTC
CASSFGLAVKNIQYF
>TRBV10-3|few|TRBJ2-7|NA
TGTGCCATCAGAAAGGAACCTAATGGATTGGACTTC
CAIRKEPNGLDF
>TRBV7-2|NA|TRBJ2-5|TRBD1
TGTGCCAGCAGCCCTGCGGGCAGGGGGCGCCAAGAGACCCAGTACTTC
CASSPAGRGRQETQYF
>TRBV12-3/TRBV12-4|many|TRBJ2-2|TRBD2
TGTGCCAGCACCAACCCGACTAGCCCGAACACCGGGGAGCTGTTTTTT
CASTNPTSPNTGELFF
>TRBV12-3/TRBV12-4|NA|TRBJ1-2|NA
TGTGCCAGCAGCGCAACAGGGATTCCCCCTTACACCTTC
CASSATGIPPYTF
>TRBV10-3|few|TRBJ2-7|NA
TGTGCCATCAGTGAAAAAGGACTCCGGCCCTACGAGCAGTACTTC
CAISEKGLRPYEQYF
>TRBV18|NA|TRBJ2-1|NA
TGTGCCAGCTCACCTCCTAAGGGGCGCCGAAGCTCCTACAATGAGCAGTTCTTC
CASSPPKGRRSSYNEQFF
>TRBV24-1|NA|TRBJ2-1|TRBD2
TGTGCCACCAGTGATCCGAGACTAGCGGGGGGTAACAATGAGCAGTTCTTC
CATSDPRLAGGNNEQFF
>TRBV4-2|few|TRBJ2-7|NA
TGTGCCAGCAGCCAAGGGACAGAATACGAGCAGTACTTC
CASSQGTEYEQYF
>TRBV12-3/TRBV12-4|few|TRBJ1-1|TRBD1
TGTGCCAGCAGTTTGGGAGGGGGCCGGCGTACTGAAGCTTTCTTT
CASSLGGGRRTEAFF
>TRBV12-3/TRBV12-4|few|TRBJ2-6|NA
TGTGCCAGCAGGGGAGGTGTCCTCGCCTCTGGGGCCAACGTCCTGACTTTC
CASRGGVLASGANVLTF
>TRBV7-2|NA|TRBJ2-5|NA
TGTGCCAGCAGTCTAGGCGGGACCACACTCCACTTC
CASSLGGTTLHF
>TRBV12-3/TRBV12-4|NA|TRBJ2-7|NA
TGTGCCAGCAGTTTAAAAGGGTACGACGAGCAGTACTTC
CASSLKGYDEQYF
>TRBV6-4|few|TRBJ2-3|TRBD2
TGTGCCAGCAGTGCCACAGGACTAGCGGGAGGGCCAACTGATACGCAGTATTTT
CASSATGLAGGPTDTQYF
>TRBV6-2/TRBV6-3|few|TRBJ2-2|TRBD2
TGTGCCAGCACGCGCGGGACTAGCGGGAGTGTCGCCGGGGAGCTGTTTTTT
CASTRGTSGSVAGELFF
>TRBV29-1|NA|TRBJ1-2|NA
TGCAGCGTTGGAGAGTATGGCTACACCTTC
CSVGEYGYTF
>TRBV4-3|few|TRBJ2-1|NA
TGCGCCAGCAGCCAAGTGACTAGTTTCGATGAGCAGTTCTTC
CASSQVTSFDEQFF
>TRBV7-9|few|TRBJ2-7|TRBD1
TGTGCCAGCAGCGCGCGACAGGGGGGAAGGAGGGAGCAGTACTTC
CASSARQGGRREQYF
>TRBV7-9|few|TRBJ2-7|NA
TGTGCCAGCAGCGATCCCCTCGACAGGTCTTCGAACGAGCAGTACTTC
CASSDPLDRSSNEQYF
>TRBV7-8|few|TRBJ2-3|TRBD1
TGTGCCAGCAGCCCTCGGACAGGGGCAGATACGCAGTATTTT
CASSPRTGADTQYF
>TRBV7-9|NA|TRBJ2-1|NA
TGTGCCAGCAGCGAGCGGGACAGTAATGAGCAGTTCTTC
CASSERDSNEQFF
>TRBV7-9|NA|TRBJ2-2|NA
TGTGCCATCCTAAACAACACCGGGGAGCTGTTTTTT
CAILNNTGELFF